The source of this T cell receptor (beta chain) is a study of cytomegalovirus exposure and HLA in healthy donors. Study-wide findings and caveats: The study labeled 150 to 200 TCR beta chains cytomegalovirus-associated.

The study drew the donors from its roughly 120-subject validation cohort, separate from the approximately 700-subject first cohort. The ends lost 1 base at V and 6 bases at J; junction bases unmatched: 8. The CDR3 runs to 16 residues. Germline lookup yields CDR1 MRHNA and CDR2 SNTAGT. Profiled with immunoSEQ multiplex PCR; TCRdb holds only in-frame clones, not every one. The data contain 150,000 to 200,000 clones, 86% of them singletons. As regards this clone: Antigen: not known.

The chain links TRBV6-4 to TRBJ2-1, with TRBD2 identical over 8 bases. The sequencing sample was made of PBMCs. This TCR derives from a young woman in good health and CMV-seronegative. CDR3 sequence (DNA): TGTGCCAGCAGTGACTGGTCCGGGAGGGCCCTCAATGAGCAGTTCTTC. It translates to CASSDWSGRALNEQFF.